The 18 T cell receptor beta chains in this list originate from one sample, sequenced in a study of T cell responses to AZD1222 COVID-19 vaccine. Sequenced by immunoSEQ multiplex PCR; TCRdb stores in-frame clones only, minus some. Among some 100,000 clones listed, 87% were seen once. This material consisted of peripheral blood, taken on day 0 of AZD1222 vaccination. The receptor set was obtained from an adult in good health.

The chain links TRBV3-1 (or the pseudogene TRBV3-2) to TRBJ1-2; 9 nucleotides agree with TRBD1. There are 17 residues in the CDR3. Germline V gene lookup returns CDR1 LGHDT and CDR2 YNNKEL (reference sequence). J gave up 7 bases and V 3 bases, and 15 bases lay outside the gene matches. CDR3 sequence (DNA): TGTGCCAGCAGCCAGGCGACCCCGGGACAGGGATCGCGTGGCTACACCTTC. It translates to CASSQATPGQGSRGYTF.

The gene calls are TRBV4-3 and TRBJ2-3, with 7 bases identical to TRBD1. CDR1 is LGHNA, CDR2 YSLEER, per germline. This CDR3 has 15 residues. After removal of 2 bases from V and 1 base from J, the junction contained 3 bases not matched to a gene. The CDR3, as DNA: TGCGCCAGCAGCCAAACAGGGGACGGCACAGATACGCAGTATTTT. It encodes CASSQTGDGTDTQYF.

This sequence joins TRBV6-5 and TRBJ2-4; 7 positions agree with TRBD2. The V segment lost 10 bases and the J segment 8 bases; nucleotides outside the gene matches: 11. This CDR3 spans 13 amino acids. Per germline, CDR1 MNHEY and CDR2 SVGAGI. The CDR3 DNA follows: TGTGCCACCATGACTAGCTCCACGGACATTCAGTACTTC. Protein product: CATMTSSTDIQYF.

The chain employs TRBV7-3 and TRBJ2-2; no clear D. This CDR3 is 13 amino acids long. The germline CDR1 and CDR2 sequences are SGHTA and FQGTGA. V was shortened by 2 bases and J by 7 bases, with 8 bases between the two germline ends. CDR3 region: CASSLLAYGELFF. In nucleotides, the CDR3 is TGTGCCAGCAGCTTATTGGCCTACGGGGAGCTGTTTTTT.

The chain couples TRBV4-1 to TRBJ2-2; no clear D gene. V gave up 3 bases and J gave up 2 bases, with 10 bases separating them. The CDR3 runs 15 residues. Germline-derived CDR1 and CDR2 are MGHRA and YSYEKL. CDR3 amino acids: CASSQQTDNTGELFF. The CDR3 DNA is TGCGCCAGCAGCCAGCAAACAGATAACACCGGGGAGCTGTTTTTT.

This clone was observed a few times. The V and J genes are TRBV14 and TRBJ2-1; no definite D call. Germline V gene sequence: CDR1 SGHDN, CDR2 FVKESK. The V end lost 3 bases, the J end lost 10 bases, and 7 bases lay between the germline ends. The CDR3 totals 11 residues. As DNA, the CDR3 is TGTGCCAGCAGCCAGGGTTTAGAGCAGTTCTTC. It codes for CASSQGLEQFF.

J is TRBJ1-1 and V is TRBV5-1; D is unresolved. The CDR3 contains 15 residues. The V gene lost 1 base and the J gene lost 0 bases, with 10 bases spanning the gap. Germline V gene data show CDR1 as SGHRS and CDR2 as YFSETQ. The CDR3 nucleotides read TGCGCCAGCAGCTTGAGTGCAGGCTTGAACACTGAAGCTTTCTTT. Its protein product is CASSLSAGLNTEAFF.

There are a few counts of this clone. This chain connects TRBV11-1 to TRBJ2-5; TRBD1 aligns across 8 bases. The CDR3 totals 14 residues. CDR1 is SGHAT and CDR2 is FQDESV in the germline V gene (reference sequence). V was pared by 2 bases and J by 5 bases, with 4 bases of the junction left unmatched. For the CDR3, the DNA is TGTGCCAGCAGCTTACAGGGGGCGCGTGAGACCCAGTACTTC. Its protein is CASSLQGARETQYF.

The CDR3 bases are TGCGCCAGCAGTGAAGGGCAGGGGGCGAACACTGAAGCTTTCTTT. This gives the protein CASSEGQGANTEAFF. V and J are TRBV10-1 and TRBJ1-1; 8 nucleotides match TRBD1. Germline CDR1 WNHNN, CDR2 SYGVQD (reference sequence). The CDR3 spans 15 residues. V shed 3 bases, J shed 1 base, and the junction held 4 bases outside the gene matches.

The CDR3 nucleotides are TGCAGTGCTAGTTTTTCGGGGTCTAGCAATCAGCCCCAGCATTTT. It translates to CSASFSGSSNQPQHF. V usage is TRBV20-1 and J usage is TRBJ1-5; no clear D gene. The germline gives CDR1 DFQATT, CDR2 SNEGSKA (reference sequence). Trimming left V 3 bases short and J 0 bases short, with 12 bases between. This CDR3 is built from 15 residues.

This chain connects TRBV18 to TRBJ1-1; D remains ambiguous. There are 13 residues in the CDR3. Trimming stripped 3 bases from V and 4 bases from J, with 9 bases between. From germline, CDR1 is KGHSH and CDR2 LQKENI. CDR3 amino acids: CASSPTRGTEAFF. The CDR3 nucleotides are TGTGCCAGCTCACCGACCCGTGGCACTGAAGCTTTCTTT.

CDR3 coding DNA: TGCGCCAGCAGCTGGAAACAGGGATTGAACACTGAAGCTTTCTTT. The encoded protein is CASSWKQGLNTEAFF. This rearrangement joins TRBV5-1 to TRBJ1-1, with D tentatively TRBD1 (6 bases). The length of the CDR3 is 15 residues. CDR1 SGHRS and CDR2 YFSETQ come from the germline V gene. Trimming pared 3 bases from V and 0 bases from J, leaving 12 bases between.

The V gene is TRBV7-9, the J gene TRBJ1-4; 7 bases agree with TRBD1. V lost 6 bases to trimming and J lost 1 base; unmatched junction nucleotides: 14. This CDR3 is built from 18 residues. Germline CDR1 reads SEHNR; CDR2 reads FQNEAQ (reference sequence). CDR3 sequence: CASSRSNRGRLTNEKLFF. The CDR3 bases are TGTGCCAGCAGTAGATCCAACAGGGGAAGGTTAACTAATGAAAAACTGTTTTTT.

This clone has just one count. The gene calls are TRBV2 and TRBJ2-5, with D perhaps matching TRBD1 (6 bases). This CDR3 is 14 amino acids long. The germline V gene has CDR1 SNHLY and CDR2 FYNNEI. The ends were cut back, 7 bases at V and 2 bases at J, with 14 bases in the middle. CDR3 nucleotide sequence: TGTGCCAGCAAGGGGGTTACTCCTCAAGAGACCCAGTACTTC. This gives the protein CASKGVTPQETQYF.

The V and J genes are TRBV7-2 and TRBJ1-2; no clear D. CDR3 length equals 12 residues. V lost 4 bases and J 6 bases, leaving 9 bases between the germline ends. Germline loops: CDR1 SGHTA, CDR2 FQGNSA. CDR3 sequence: CASSYTWDGYTF. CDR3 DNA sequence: TGTGCCAGCAGCTATACATGGGATGGCTACACCTTC.

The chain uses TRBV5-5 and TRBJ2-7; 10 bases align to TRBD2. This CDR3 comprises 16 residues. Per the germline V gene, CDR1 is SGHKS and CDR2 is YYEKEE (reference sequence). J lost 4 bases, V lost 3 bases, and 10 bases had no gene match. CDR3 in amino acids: CASSWTSGAGDYEQYF. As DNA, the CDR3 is TGTGCCAGCAGCTGGACTAGCGGAGCCGGGGATTACGAGCAGTACTTC.

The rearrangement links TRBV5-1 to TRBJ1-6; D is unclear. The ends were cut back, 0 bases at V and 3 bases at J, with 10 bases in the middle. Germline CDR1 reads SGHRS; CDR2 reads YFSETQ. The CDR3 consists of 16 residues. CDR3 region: CASSLGSGNYNSPLHF. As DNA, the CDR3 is TGCGCCAGCAGCTTGGGTAGCGGGAACTATAATTCACCCCTCCACTTT. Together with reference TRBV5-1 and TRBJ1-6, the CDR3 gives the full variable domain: KAGVTQTPRYLIKTRGQQVTLSCSPISGHRSVSWYQQTPGQGLQFLFEYFSETQRNKGNFPGRFSGRQFSNSRSEMNVSTLELGDSALYLCASSLGSGNYNSPLHFGNGTRLTVT.

CDR3 loop: CSALFLSGYTF. For the CDR3, the DNA is TGCAGCGCACTATTCTTAAGTGGCTACACCTTC. The V call is TRBV29-1, the J call TRBJ1-2, with D uncertain. Germline V CDR1 and CDR2: SQVTM, ANQGSEA. Trimming shortened V by 7 bases and J by 7 bases, and 13 bases separated the two germline ends. This CDR3 is 11 amino acids long.